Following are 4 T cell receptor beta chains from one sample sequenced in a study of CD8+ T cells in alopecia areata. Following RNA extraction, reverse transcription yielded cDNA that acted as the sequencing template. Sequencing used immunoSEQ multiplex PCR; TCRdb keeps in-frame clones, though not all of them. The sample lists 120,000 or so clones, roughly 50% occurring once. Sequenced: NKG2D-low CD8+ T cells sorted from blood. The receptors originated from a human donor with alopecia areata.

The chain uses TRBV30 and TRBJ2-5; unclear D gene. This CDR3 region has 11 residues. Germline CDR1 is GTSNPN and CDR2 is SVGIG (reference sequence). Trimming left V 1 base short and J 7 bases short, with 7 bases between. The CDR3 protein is CAWSERGTQYF. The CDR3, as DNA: TGTGCCTGGAGTGAGCGAGGGACCCAGTACTTC.

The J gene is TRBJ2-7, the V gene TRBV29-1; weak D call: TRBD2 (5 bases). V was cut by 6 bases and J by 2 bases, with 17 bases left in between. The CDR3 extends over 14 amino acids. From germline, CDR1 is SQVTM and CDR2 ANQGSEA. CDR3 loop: CSVQSRTGTYEQYF. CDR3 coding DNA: TGCAGCGTCCAATCTAGGACTGGGACCTACGAGCAGTACTTC.

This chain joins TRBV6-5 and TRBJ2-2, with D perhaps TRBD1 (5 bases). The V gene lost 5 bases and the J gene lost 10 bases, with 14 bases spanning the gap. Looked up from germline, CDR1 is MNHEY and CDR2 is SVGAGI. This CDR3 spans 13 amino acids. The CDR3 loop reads CASSLILGLELFF. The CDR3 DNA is TGTGCCAGCAGTCTCATCCTGGGGCTGGAGCTGTTTTTT.

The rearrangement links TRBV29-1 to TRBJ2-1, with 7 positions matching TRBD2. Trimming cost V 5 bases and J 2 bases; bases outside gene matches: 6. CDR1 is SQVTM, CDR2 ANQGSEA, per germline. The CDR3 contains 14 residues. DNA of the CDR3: TGCAGCGTTATCCTAGCGGAGGCCTACAATGAGCAGTTCTTC. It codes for CSVILAEAYNEQFF.